These T cell receptor beta chains were read from a single sample in a study of CD8+CD57+ T cells in acquired aplastic anemia. TCRdb used MiXCR to reprocess the reads, holding one entry per CDR3 protein. Among about 130,000 distinct CDR3 sequences listed, around two fifths were seen once. Sequencing used sorted CD4+, CD8+, or CD8+CD57+ T cells (not recorded which) from PBMCs. The receptor source for this set is a human donor in good health, serving as a control. The CDR3 runs from the conserved cysteine through the conserved F or W. Fields, in order: V gene, clone size, CDR3 length, J gene, D gene, CDR3 DNA, CDR3 protein. The D gene is left open where the match is weak. Size is stated for part of the rows, as once, few or many counts, or as a class when the clone is expanded.

V: TRBV6-5; size: many; length: 15; J: TRBJ2-3; D: .; DNA: TGTGCCAGCAGTTACGGCCACGGGACCACAGATACGCAGTATTTT; CDR3: CASSYGHGTTDTQYF
V: TRBV7-8; size: .; length: 15; J: TRBJ2-5; D: TRBD2; DNA: TGTGCCAGCATTCTTAGCGGGGGGCCCGTTGAGACCCAGTACTTC; CDR3: CASILSGGPVETQYF
V: TRBV12-3/TRBV12-4; size: many; length: 13; J: TRBJ1-1; D: .; DNA: TGTGCCAGCAGTTCCCAGCAGCACACTGAAGCTTTCTTT; CDR3: CASSSQQHTEAFF
V: TRBV19; size: .; length: 15; J: TRBJ1-1; D: .; DNA: TGTGCCAGTAGTGTACCCCAGGGGTGGGGCACTGAAGCTTTCTTT; CDR3: CASSVPQGWGTEAFF
V: TRBV20-1; size: once; length: 15; J: TRBJ1-2; D: TRBD1; DNA: TGCAGTGCTAGCACACCAGGGGGCAAGGACTATGGCTACACCTTC; CDR3: CSASTPGGKDYGYTF
V: TRBV19; size: many; length: 12; J: TRBJ1-4; D: .; DNA: TGTGCCAGTAGTCAGGGGCGGGAAAAACTGTTTTTT; CDR3: CASSQGREKLFF
V: TRBV2; size: .; length: 12; J: TRBJ2-5; D: .; DNA: TGTGCCAGCAGCCGGGAGTTAGAGACCCAGTACTTC; CDR3: CASSRELETQYF
V: TRBV2; size: .; length: 14; J: TRBJ1-4; D: .; DNA: TGTGCCAGCAGTGGTGGGACGTATAATGAAAAACTGTTTTTT; CDR3: CASSGGTYNEKLFF
V: TRBV2; size: many; length: 13; J: TRBJ1-5; D: .; DNA: TGTGCCAGCAGTCCTGGGAGCAATCAGCCCCAGCATTTT; CDR3: CASSPGSNQPQHF
V: TRBV29-1; size: many; length: 15; J: TRBJ1-1; D: .; DNA: TGCAGCGTTGCCATGCGGTACAGGCGAAACACTGAAGCTTTCTTT; CDR3: CSVAMRYRRNTEAFF
V: TRBV19; size: many; length: 17; J: TRBJ1-2; D: TRBD1; DNA: TGTGCCAGTAGTATAGATCGCTCTGGCCGGGACAGGGCTGGCTACACCTTC; CDR3: CASSIDRSGRDRAGYTF
V: TRBV11-1; size: .; length: 15; J: TRBJ2-1; D: TRBD2; DNA: TGTGCCAGCAGCCACCTCAGCGGGAGCTACGATGAGCAGTTCTTC; CDR3: CASSHLSGSYDEQFF
V: TRBV7-2; size: many; length: 16; J: TRBJ1-1; D: .; DNA: TGTGCCAGCAGCTTAGCGCGAGGCTTGGGGAACACTGAAGCTTTCTTT; CDR3: CASSLARGLGNTEAFF
V: TRBV7-9; size: many; length: 12; J: TRBJ2-7; D: .; DNA: TGTGCCAGCAGCCAGGACCCCTACGAGCAGTACTTC; CDR3: CASSQDPYEQYF
V: TRBV2; size: .; length: 14; J: TRBJ1-5; D: TRBD1; DNA: TGTGCCAGCAGTGAATCGACAGGGACCCAGCCCCAGCATTTT; CDR3: CASSESTGTQPQHF
V: TRBV15; size: .; length: 13; J: TRBJ1-1; D: .; DNA: TGTGCCACCAGCAGAGAGGGTTACACTGAAGCTTTCTTT; CDR3: CATSREGYTEAFF
V: TRBV29-1; size: .; length: 11; J: TRBJ2-7; D: .; DNA: TGCAGCGTGGGGGGGGCGGCAGAGCAGTACTTC; CDR3: CSVGGAAEQYF
V: TRBV25-1; size: .; length: 12; J: TRBJ2-5; D: .; DNA: TGTGCCACCAGCAGACCACAAGAGACCCAGTACTTC; CDR3: CATSRPQETQYF
V: TRBV29-1; size: many; length: 15; J: TRBJ2-1; D: TRBD2; DNA: TGCAGCGTCCGACTAGCGGGGAGGCCGGGGAATGAGCAGTTCTTC; CDR3: CSVRLAGRPGNEQFF
V: TRBV14; size: many; length: 15; J: TRBJ2-3; D: .; DNA: TGTGCCAGCAGCCTAGGTTCCTACCCCACAGATACGCAGTATTTT; CDR3: CASSLGSYPTDTQYF
V: TRBV2; size: many; length: 15; J: TRBJ1-1; D: .; DNA: TGTGCCAGCAGTGAAGTTGGGGGGTTGGGCACTGAAGCTTTCTTT; CDR3: CASSEVGGLGTEAFF
V: TRBV12-3/TRBV12-4; size: many; length: 17; J: TRBJ2-1; D: .; DNA: TGTGCCAGCGGTCGTGATGGGGCGGGACGGGGTTTGAATGAGCAGTTCTTC; CDR3: CASGRDGAGRGLNEQFF
V: TRBV11-1; size: .; length: 16; J: TRBJ2-3; D: TRBD1; DNA: TGTGCCAGCAGCCCACGGGTAGGGGGCGACAGGGATACGCAGTATTTT; CDR3: CASSPRVGGDRDTQYF
V: TRBV19; size: many; length: 14; J: TRBJ2-7; D: TRBD1; DNA: TGTGCCAGTAGCCGGGACAGGGGTATCTACGAGCAGTACTTC; CDR3: CASSRDRGIYEQYF
V: TRBV2; size: .; length: 13; J: TRBJ2-7; D: .; DNA: TGTGCCAGCAGTGAATCGGTCAGCTACGAGCAGTACTTC; CDR3: CASSESVSYEQYF
V: TRBV3-1; size: .; length: 13; J: TRBJ1-1; D: .; DNA: TGTGCCAGCAGCCAGGGACCGAACGCTGAAGCTTTCTTT; CDR3: CASSQGPNAEAFF
V: TRBV4-2; size: .; length: 17; J: TRBJ1-6; D: .; DNA: TGTGCCAGCAGCATTTGGAGCCGAGGGTCCTATAATTCACCCCTCCACTTT; CDR3: CASSIWSRGSYNSPLHF
V: TRBV6-5; size: .; length: 13; J: TRBJ1-1; D: .; DNA: TGTGCCAGCAGTACTCGGTTGAGCACTGAAGCTTTCTTT; CDR3: CASSTRLSTEAFF
V: TRBV19; size: .; length: 16; J: TRBJ2-6; D: .; DNA: TGTGCCAGTAGTAAAGACGGGGGCTCTGGGGCCAACGTCCTGACTTTC; CDR3: CASSKDGGSGANVLTF
V: TRBV10-2; size: many; length: 13; J: TRBJ2-5; D: .; DNA: TGCGCCAGCAGTGATGTAGCCCCGGAGACCCAGTACTTC; CDR3: CASSDVAPETQYF
V: TRBV10-3; size: many; length: 15; J: TRBJ1-6; D: TRBD1; DNA: TGTGCCATCAGCCCCCTCCAGGGGGATGAGTCACCCCTCCACTTT; CDR3: CAISPLQGDESPLHF
V: TRBV20-1; size: many; length: 15; J: TRBJ2-3; D: .; DNA: TGCAGTGCTAAAAAGGGGGGTAGGGGGACAGATACGCAGTATTTT; CDR3: CSAKKGGRGTDTQYF
V: TRBV29-1; size: .; length: 12; J: TRBJ1-2; D: TRBD1; DNA: TGCAGCGTCCTAGGACAGGGCTATGGCTACACCTTC; CDR3: CSVLGQGYGYTF
V: TRBV14; size: .; length: 14; J: TRBJ1-2; D: .; DNA: TGTGCCAGCAGCAGGAGAATGGCTAACTATGGCTACACCTTC; CDR3: CASSRRMANYGYTF
V: TRBV12-3/TRBV12-4; size: many; length: 14; J: TRBJ1-2; D: TRBD1; DNA: TGTGCCAGCAGTTCGACAGGGGTGGACTATGGCTACACCTTC; CDR3: CASSSTGVDYGYTF
V: TRBV27; size: many; length: 12; J: TRBJ2-5; D: .; DNA: TGTGCCAGCAGGACAGGTCAAGAGACCCAGTACTTC; CDR3: CASRTGQETQYF